This TCR beta chain is from a study of T cell responses to AZD1222 COVID-19 vaccine. Only in-frame clones appear in the TCRdb table, and some are missing; sequencing was by immunoSEQ multiplex PCR. The repertoire holds about 94,000 clones, with about 88% as singletons. This clone was seen more than once but under ten times. The germline gives CDR1 SGHTA, CDR2 FQGNSA. The CDR3 length is 15 residues. Trimming took 1 base from V and 12 from J, leaving 16 bases between them. The TCR was taken from an adult in good health. The chain recombines TRBV7-2 with TRBJ1-6; D is unclear. Sample: peripheral blood, taken on day 0 of AZD1222 vaccination. CDR3 sequence: CASSLEAGLIEPLHF. CDR3 coding DNA: TGTGCCAGCAGCTTAGAAGCTGGTTTAATTGAACCCCTCCACTTT.